The following is a TCR beta chain sequence with its context. The data stem from a study of blood T cell repertoires in COVID-19. Germline CDR1 reads SGHTA; CDR2 reads FQGTGA. Trimming took 3 bases from V and 7 from J, leaving 13 bases between them. CDR3 length: 15 amino acids. Per the original data handling: Researchers report that nucleated cell counts were estimated from reference gene primer amplification. Assay: immunoSEQ multiplex PCR; the TCRdb copy retains only in-frame clones and omits some. Clone size and the V and J calls come from that table; the DNA yielded D and trimming. The sample yields 250,000 to 350,000 clones, roughly 90% seen once.

V is TRBV7-3 and J is TRBJ1-6; TRBD1 is a possible D gene (5 bases). The specimen sequenced was peripheral blood. This TCR was sampled from a young man who had recovered from COVID-19. The DNA of the CDR3 is TGTGCCAGCAGCTTGGAGGGGACGGGAAATTCACCCCTCCACTTT. The encoded protein is CASSLEGTGNSPLHF.